This T cell receptor (beta chain) is drawn from a study of T-cell memory formation after mild COVID-19. Germline CDR1 reads DFQATT; CDR2 reads SNEGSKA (reference sequence). Trimming pared 6 bases from V and 2 bases from J, leaving 11 bases between. The CDR3 is made up of 12 amino acids. Points from the study as a whole: The appearance of some responding clones in pre-infection memory suggested that cross-reactive memory joined.

This clonotype was recorded many times. Its antigen is unknown. TCR alpha and TCR beta cDNA libraries with sample barcodes and UMIs came from 5'RACE using constant-segment primers. A single record per CDR3 protein comes from TCRdb applying MiXCR to the 5' RACE reads. In the table there are about 560,000 distinct CDR3 sequences, 18% of which are singletons. Sequenced input: PBMCs or a T cell subset sorted from them (not recorded which). This receptor was obtained from an adult woman who had mild COVID-19 (a few samples of this study predate the infection). Cell type and time point are not known. This chain links TRBV20-1 with TRBJ2-7; possibly TRBD2 for D (5 bases). The chain's CDR3 is CSARTAAYEQYF. The CDR3, as DNA: TGCAGTGCCAGGACTGCTGCCTACGAGCAGTACTTC.